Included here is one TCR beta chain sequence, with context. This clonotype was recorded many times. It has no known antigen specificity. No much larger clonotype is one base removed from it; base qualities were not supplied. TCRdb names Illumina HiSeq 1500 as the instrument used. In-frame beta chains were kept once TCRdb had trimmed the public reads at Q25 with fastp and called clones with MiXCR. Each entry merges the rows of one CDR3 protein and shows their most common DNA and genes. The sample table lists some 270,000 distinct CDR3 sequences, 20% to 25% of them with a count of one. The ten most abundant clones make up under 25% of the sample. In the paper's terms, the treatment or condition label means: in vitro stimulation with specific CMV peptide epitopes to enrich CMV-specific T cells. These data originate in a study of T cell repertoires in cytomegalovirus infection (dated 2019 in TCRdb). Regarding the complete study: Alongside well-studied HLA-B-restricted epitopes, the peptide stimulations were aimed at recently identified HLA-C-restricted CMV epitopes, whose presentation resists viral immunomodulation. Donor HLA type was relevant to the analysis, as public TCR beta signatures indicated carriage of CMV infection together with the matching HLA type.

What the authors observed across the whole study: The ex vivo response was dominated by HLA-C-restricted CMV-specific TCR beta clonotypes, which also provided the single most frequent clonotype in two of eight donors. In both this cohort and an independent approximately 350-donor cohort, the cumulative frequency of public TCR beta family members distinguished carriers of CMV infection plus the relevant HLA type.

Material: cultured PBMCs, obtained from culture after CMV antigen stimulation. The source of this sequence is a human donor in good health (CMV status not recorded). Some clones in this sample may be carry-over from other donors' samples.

The bases are TGTGCCAGCAGCCAAGATAGGGTAACGTCACCCGCCACAGATACGCAGTATTTT. Its coded protein is CASSQDRVTSPATDTQYF. The chain employs TRBV4-2 and TRBJ2-3; the D gene remains uncertain. Taken from cysteine to phenylalanine, the CDR3 has 18 residues. The only DNA kept is the CDR3, 54 bases in frame from the first base. The V and J ends are trimmed by 0 bases and 2 bases, leaving 18 bases between them. In the germline V gene, CDR1 corresponds to LGHNA and CDR2 to YNFKEQ.